These 16 T cell receptor beta chains share one sample of origin, sequenced in a study of chemoradiotherapy in HPV16-positive cancers. TCRdb's copy holds only in-frame clones and misses some; the assay was immunoSEQ multiplex PCR. This sample has some 12,000 clones; 77% occur once, and the top ten carry 0.9% to 0.95%. The sample here was taken from a patient who underwent chemoradiotherapy. These receptors were taken from a human donor with HPV-associated anogenital cancer.

V is TRBV15 and J is TRBJ2-7; D uncertain. The CDR3 extends over 16 amino acids. V lost 1 base and J lost 0, with 13 bases in between. Germline loops: CDR1 LNHNV, CDR2 YYDKDF (reference sequence). CDR3 bases: TGTGCCACCAGCAGAGGATGGGAATCCCCCTCCTACGAGCAGTACTTC. Residues: CATSRGWESPSYEQYF.

The gene calls are TRBV6-1 and TRBJ2-1, with 7 bases that match TRBD2. The CDR3 extends over 15 amino acids. Trimming took 1 base from V and 5 from J; bases not matched to a gene: 5. Germline CDR1 is MNHNS and CDR2 is SASEGT. The DNA for the CDR3 is TGTGCCAGCAGTGAAGAAGGGACTAAGAACAATGAGCAGTTCTTC. Translated: CASSEEGTKNNEQFF.

This clone was observed once. The rearrangement uses TRBV7-9 and TRBJ2-2; possibly TRBD1 for D (5 bases). Germline CDR1 reads SEHNR; CDR2 reads FQNEAQ (reference sequence). The CDR3 is 17 residues long. V lost 5 bases to trimming and J lost 2 bases, with 18 bases between them. Here the CDR3 DNA reads TGTGCCAGCAGCCCAGGGTCTGGGCTGTACAACACCGGGGAGCTGTTTTTT. Its translation is CASSPGSGLYNTGELFF.

The V call is TRBV9, the J call TRBJ2-2; the match to TRBD2 covers 8 bases. Germline CDR1 and CDR2: SGDLS and YYNGEE. Germline trimming cut 4 bases from V and 4 bases from J; bases unmatched to any gene: 12. This CDR3 has 17 amino acids. The chain's CDR3 is CASSPRSSGGPTGELFF. Here the CDR3 DNA reads TGTGCCAGCAGCCCCCGGTCGAGCGGGGGACCCACCGGGGAGCTGTTTTTT.

In DNA, the CDR3 is TGTGCCAGCAGTCGGGCTAGCGGACGCACAGATACGCAGTATTTT. Amino acids: CASSRASGRTDTQYF. This chain connects TRBV28 to TRBJ2-3; the match to TRBD2 covers 7 bases. Germline CDR1 and CDR2: MDHEN and SYDVKM. Unmatched junction bases numbered 6, after V lost 5 bases and J lost 1 base. The CDR3 is made up of 15 amino acids.

The chain uses TRBV7-9 and TRBJ1-1; possible D gene TRBD1, 5 bases. V was trimmed by 5 bases and J by 3 bases, leaving 13 bases between them. The CDR3 is 14 residues long. CDR1 SEHNR and CDR2 FQNEAQ come from the germline V gene (reference sequence). In DNA form, the CDR3 reads TGTGCCAGCAGCCCCCAGGGTTCTTACACTGAAGCTTTCTTT. It specifies CASSPQGSYTEAFF.

With regard to this clone: The junction does not match germline at one end; this may be a read error. This chain joins TRBV10-3 and TRBJ1-5; a possible D gene is TRBD1 (6 bases). The CDR3 runs 13 residues. Germline loops: CDR1 ENHRY, CDR2 SYGVKD. The CDR3 sequence: CATSKEGDQPQHF. In DNA form, the CDR3 reads TGTGCCACCAGTAAGGAGGGGGATCAGCCCCAGCATTTT.

The chain employs TRBV2 and TRBJ2-1, with D unclear. Germline V gene data show CDR1 as SNHLY and CDR2 as FYNNEI. V lost 10 bases and J lost 6, with 16 bases in between. The CDR3 totals 13 residues. This CDR3 is CATSDPISNEQFF. The CDR3 DNA reads TGTGCCACCTCGGACCCCATCTCCAATGAGCAGTTCTTC.

The V and J genes are TRBV7-2 and TRBJ2-3, with TRBD2 identical over 11 bases. The CDR3 totals 17 residues. Germline V gene sequence: CDR1 SGHTA, CDR2 FQGNSA. The V gene end was trimmed by 6 bases and the J gene end by 3 bases; junction bases not matched to a gene: 11. CDR3 protein: CASRHTPGLADTDTQYF. CDR3 in DNA: TGTGCCAGCAGACATACCCCGGGACTAGCGGATACAGATACGCAGTATTTT.

The V gene is TRBV18, the J gene TRBJ1-1; TRBD1 is a possible D gene (5 bases). Trimming shortened V by 4 bases and J by 6 bases, and 15 bases separated the two germline ends. Germline V gene sequence: CDR1 KGHSH, CDR2 LQKENI. The CDR3 runs to 14 residues. CDR3 bases: TGTGCCAGCTCACTAGCGACCCAAGGGGCTGAAGCTTTCTTT. This translates into CASSLATQGAEAFF.

The CDR3 is CASRKDRGNSAGELFF. In DNA form, the CDR3 reads TGTGCCAGCAGGAAGGACAGGGGGAACTCGGCCGGGGAGCTGTTTTTT. The chain carries TRBV2 and TRBJ2-2, with 10 positions matching TRBD1. Trimming at V came to 6 bases and at J to 6 bases, leaving 10 bases not matched to a gene. The CDR3 sequence is 16 residues long. The germline gives CDR1 SNHLY, CDR2 FYNNEI. Using reference TRBV2 and TRBJ2-2 for the parts outside the CDR3, the full variable domain is EPEVTQTPSHQVTQMGQEVILRCVPISNHLYFYWYRQILGQKVEFLVSFYNNEISEKSEIFDDQFSVERPDGSNFTLKIRSTKLEDSAMYFCASRKDRGNSAGELFFGEGSRLTVL.

The V gene is TRBV2, the J gene TRBJ2-2, with TRBD1 as a possible D gene (6 bases). The CDR3 loop spans 15 amino acids. Germline-derived CDR1 and CDR2 are SNHLY and FYNNEI. V was pared by 6 bases and J by 0 bases, with 11 bases between. Here the CDR3 DNA reads TGTGCCAGCAGGCGGACAGACTCGAACACCGGGGAGCTGTTTTTT. This translates into CASRRTDSNTGELFF.

V usage is TRBV5-5 and J usage is TRBJ1-5, with 7 positions matching TRBD1. This CDR3 has 14 amino acids. Trimming at V came to 1 base and at J to 4 bases, leaving 2 bases not matched to a gene. CDR1 is SGHKS and CDR2 is YYEKEE in the germline V gene (reference sequence). The CDR3, as DNA: TGTGCCAGCAGCTTGTCAGGGGGGAATCAGCCCCAGCATTTT. Encoded protein: CASSLSGGNQPQHF. The complete variable domain, with remaining parts taken from reference TRBV5-5 and TRBJ1-5, reads DAGVTQSPTHLIKTRGQQVTLRCSPISGHKSVSWYQQVLGQGPQFIFQYYEKEERGRGNFPDRFSARQFPNYSSELNVNALLLGDSALYLCASSLSGGNQPQHFGDGTRLSIL.

This clone is a singleton in its sample. The chain employs TRBV28 and TRBJ2-7; the D gene is possibly TRBD2 (5 bases). This CDR3 contains 16 residues. Trimming shortened V by 5 bases and J by 2 bases, and 19 bases separated the two germline ends. Germline CDR1 and CDR2: MDHEN and SYDVKM. CDR3 in amino acids: CASSPFEGLATYEQYF. Here the CDR3 DNA reads TGTGCCAGCAGTCCTTTTGAAGGCCTAGCTACCTACGAGCAGTACTTC.

This chain links TRBV11-2 with TRBJ1-1, with TRBD1 matching over 7 bases. Germline trimming cut 0 bases from V and 2 bases from J; bases unmatched to any gene: 9. Germline CDR1 is SGHAT and CDR2 is FQNNGV. The CDR3 spans 17 residues. The CDR3: CASSLERRGIANTEAFF. CDR3 in DNA: TGTGCCAGCAGCTTAGAGCGCAGGGGGATCGCCAACACTGAAGCTTTCTTT.

The chain carries TRBV30 and TRBJ1-3, with D possibly TRBD1 on 5 matching bases. The CDR3 is 15 residues long. V was clipped by 3 bases and J by 3 bases, with 15 bases between them. The germline V gene encodes CDR1 GTSNPN and CDR2 SVGIG (reference sequence). The CDR3 region is CAWRSWGGVGNTIYF. In nucleotides, the CDR3 is TGTGCCTGGAGAAGTTGGGGGGGAGTTGGAAACACCATATATTTT.